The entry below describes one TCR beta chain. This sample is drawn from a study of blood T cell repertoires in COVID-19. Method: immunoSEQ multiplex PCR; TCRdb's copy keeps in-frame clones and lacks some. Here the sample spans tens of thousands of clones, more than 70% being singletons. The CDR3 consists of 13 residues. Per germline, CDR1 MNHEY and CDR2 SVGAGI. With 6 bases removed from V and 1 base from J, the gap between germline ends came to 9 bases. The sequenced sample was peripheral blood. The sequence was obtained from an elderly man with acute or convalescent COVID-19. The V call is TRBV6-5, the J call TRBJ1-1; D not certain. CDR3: CASRQRRNTEAFF. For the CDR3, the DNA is TGTGCCAGCAGGCAACGCAGGAACACTGAAGCTTTCTTT.